Shown below are 10 T cell receptor beta chains from a single sample sequenced in a study of shared clonotypes between healthy human individuals. Measured with immunoSEQ multiplex PCR; TCRdb has only the in-frame clones, and not every one. The sample carries approximately 620,000 clones, around 97% recorded once. Material: naive CD4+ T cells sorted from blood. Subset defined: CD45RA+ positively selected. Receptor source: a woman aged 25 to 39 in good health.

V and J are TRBV4-1 and TRBJ1-2; no clear D. The CDR3 consists of 15 residues. Germline V gene sequence: CDR1 MGHRA, CDR2 YSYEKL. V was clipped by 5 bases and J by 2 bases, with 15 bases between them. This CDR3 is CASSYDPEVNYGYTF. CDR3 bases: TGCGCCAGCAGCTACGATCCAGAGGTAAACTATGGCTACACCTTC.

The chain joins TRBV6-5 to TRBJ2-1, with 10 bases aligning to TRBD2. The ends lost 9 bases at V and 4 bases at J; junction bases unmatched: 9. The germline V gene encodes CDR1 MNHEY and CDR2 SVGAGI. The CDR3 loop spans 15 amino acids. CDR3 residues: CASSQGLAAYNEQFF. The CDR3 nucleotides are TGTGCCAGTAGTCAAGGACTAGCGGCTTACAATGAGCAGTTCTTC.

The chain employs TRBV27 and TRBJ2-1; the match to TRBD1 covers 10 bases. Trimming took 6 bases from V and 7 from J; bases not matched to a gene: 9. The CDR3 runs to 15 residues. The germline V gene encodes CDR1 MNHEY and CDR2 SMNVEV (reference sequence). The CDR3 DNA reads as TGTGCCAGCAGCCAAGGACAGGGGGGAGTAAATGAGCAGTTCTTC. Translating gives CASSQGQGGVNEQFF.

The chain couples TRBV7-9 to TRBJ2-3; D gene unclear. V lost 1 base to trimming and J lost 6 bases, with 8 bases between them. The germline CDR1 and CDR2 sequences are SEHNR and FQNEAQ (reference sequence). This CDR3 region has 13 residues. Written as DNA, the CDR3 is TGTGCCAGCAGCTTAGACACGTCCGATACGCAGTATTTT. Amino acids: CASSLDTSDTQYF.

This clone was seen a single time. The chain uses TRBV2 and TRBJ2-3, with D possibly TRBD2 on 6 matching bases. The CDR3 has 17 amino acids. Germline assignment: CDR1 SNHLY and CDR2 FYNNEI. The germline V and J ends were trimmed by 7 bases and 0 bases, with 20 bases remaining between them. The CDR3 protein is CASKPPTRGKSTDTQYF. CDR3 DNA sequence: TGTGCCAGCAAACCCCCCACCCGGGGGAAGAGCACAGATACGCAGTATTTT.

The chain carries TRBV2 and TRBJ2-5; D may be TRBD2 (5 bases). Germline assignment: CDR1 SNHLY and CDR2 FYNNEI. V was cut by 5 bases and J by 8 bases, with 12 bases left in between. This CDR3 is built from 12 residues. The CDR3 DNA reads as TGTGCCAGCAGTATGACCCGGGGAACCCAGTACTTC. The encoded protein is CASSMTRGTQYF.

CDR3 in amino acids: CASRGTGAGTEAFF. The CDR3 DNA follows: TGTGCCAGCAGGGGGACAGGGGCGGGCACTGAAGCTTTCTTT. The V call is TRBV6-5, the J call TRBJ1-1; 10 nucleotides match TRBD1. The ends lost 6 bases at V and 4 bases at J; junction bases unmatched: 5. Germline assignment: CDR1 MNHEY and CDR2 SVGAGI. This CDR3 comprises 14 residues.

The chain combines TRBV5-8 with TRBJ1-1; no definite D call. CDR3 size: 11 residues. Looked up from germline, CDR1 is SGHTS and CDR2 is YDEGEE. Trimming took off 4 bases at V and 1 base at J, with 2 bases between the two ends. CDR3 amino acids: CASSKNTEAFF. The CDR3, as DNA: TGTGCCAGCAGCAAGAACACTGAAGCTTTCTTT.

The rearrangement links TRBV7-8 to TRBJ1-5, with 9 bases fitting TRBD1. Trimming cost V 5 bases and J 6 bases; bases outside gene matches: 2. The CDR3 sequence is 13 residues long. From germline, CDR1 is SGHVS and CDR2 FQNEAQ. CDR3 nucleotide sequence: TGTGCCAGCAGCACGGACAGGGGTCAGCCCCAGCATTTT. Its protein is CASSTDRGQPQHF.

This chain uses TRBV9 with TRBJ1-6, with 8 bases aligning to TRBD1. Germline values: CDR1 SGDLS, CDR2 YYNGEE. This CDR3 spans 15 amino acids. J gave up 10 bases and V 2 bases, and 8 bases lay outside the gene matches. The CDR3 nucleotides are TGTGCCAGCAGCGTCGCTACAGGGGGGCAGTCACCCCTCCACTTT. The encoded protein is CASSVATGGQSPLHF.